The 30 T cell receptor beta chains below all came from one sample that was sequenced in a study of T cells in Graves' hyperthyroidism and ophthalmopathy. Template material for amplifying TCR beta CDR3 regions consisted of RNA transcripts. The HTBI set primed first-round TCR CDR3 RT-PCR. TCRdb fed the multiplex PCR reads into MiXCR, producing one record per CDR3 protein. This repertoire shows more than 500,000 distinct CDR3 sequences, around 15% found once; its top ten account for 14%. Specimen: blood. The receptors originated from a woman aged 40 to 50 with Graves' hyperthyroidism.

This clonotype was observed many times. V and J are TRBV2 and TRBJ2-5; 11 nucleotides align to TRBD2. Losses at the gene ends were 2 bases for V and 2 bases for J; bases not matched to a gene: 1. CDR1 and CDR2 (germline): SNHLY, FYNNEI. The CDR3 sequence is 15 residues long. The CDR3 region is CASSELAGGQETQYF. DNA of the CDR3: TGTGCCAGCAGTGAACTAGCGGGAGGACAAGAGACCCAGTACTTC.

There are many counts of this clonotype. The chain uses TRBV20-1 and TRBJ2-5; tentative D call: TRBD1 (5 bases). Germline V gene sequence: CDR1 DFQATT, CDR2 SNEGSKA (reference sequence). V was cut by 1 base and J by 3 bases, with 6 bases left in between. This CDR3 is built from 12 residues. CDR3 in DNA: TGCAGTGCTAGAGGCAGGGAAGAGACCCAGTACTTC. This sequence encodes CSARGREETQYF.

This clonotype has more than one count but fewer than ten. The rearrangement uses TRBV20-1 and TRBJ2-2; TRBD2 aligns across 9 bases. The germline gives CDR1 DFQATT, CDR2 SNEGSKA (reference sequence). This CDR3 is built from 16 residues. V dropped 0 bases and J dropped 1; count of bases not matched to a gene: 3. The CDR3 loop reads CSARELREGNTGELFF. As DNA, the CDR3 is TGCAGTGCTAGAGAGCTGCGGGAGGGGAACACCGGGGAGCTGTTTTTT.

This clonotype was recorded many times. V and J are TRBV28 and TRBJ2-7; 7 nucleotides match TRBD1. Trimming cost V 3 bases and J 2 bases; bases outside gene matches: 4. The CDR3 has 14 amino acids. Germline lookup yields CDR1 MDHEN and CDR2 SYDVKM. The CDR3 DNA is TGTGCCAGCAGTTTCGGGACAGCAGCCTACGAGCAGTACTTC. It codes for CASSFGTAAYEQYF.

This clonotype was detected ten times or more. The gene calls are TRBV14 and TRBJ2-3, with 13 bases aligning to TRBD2. This CDR3 has 17 residues. J gave up 2 bases and V 6 bases, and 8 bases lay outside the gene matches. CDR1 is SGHDN, CDR2 FVKESK, per germline. The CDR3 coding sequence is TGTGCCAGCAGTACGCACGGACTAGCGGGGGTCACAGATACGCAGTATTTT. It translates to CASSTHGLAGVTDTQYF. Supplemented by reference TRBV14 and TRBJ2-3, the full variable domain reads EAGVTQFPSHSVIEKGQTVTLRCDPISGHDNLYWYRRVMGKEIKFLLHFVKESKQDESGMPNNRFLAERTGGTYSTLKVQPAELEDSGVYFCASSTHGLAGVTDTQYFGPGTRLTVL.

This clonotype has ten or more counts. For the CDR3, the DNA is TGTGCCAGCAATCCAGGGCCGCTCTACGAGCAGTACTTC. Translating gives CASNPGPLYEQYF. This chain joins TRBV2 and TRBJ2-7; D is possibly TRBD1 (5 bases). The germline gives CDR1 SNHLY, CDR2 FYNNEI. The V end lost 7 bases, the J end lost 3 bases, and 13 bases lay between the germline ends. This CDR3 has 13 residues.

The CDR3 here is CASSDAGNYEQYF. The CDR3 DNA is TGCGCCAGCAGTGATGCAGGGAACTACGAGCAGTACTTC. The V call is TRBV10-1, the J call TRBJ2-7; the D gene is possibly TRBD1 (5 bases). V lost 3 bases to trimming and J lost 3 bases, with 9 bases between them. Germline assignment: CDR1 WNHNN and CDR2 SYGVQD (reference sequence). The length of the CDR3 is 13 residues.

This clonotype was recorded many times. This rearrangement joins TRBV18 to TRBJ1-5; D is perhaps TRBD1 (6 bases). Deletions cut 6 bases from V and 3 bases from J, with 21 bases between. CDR3 length equals 17 residues. The germline V gene has CDR1 KGHSH and CDR2 LQKENI. In DNA, the CDR3 is TGTGCCAGCTCGCACCGGGACACTTTAGTCCACAATCAGCCCCAGCATTTT. This translates into CASSHRDTLVHNQPQHF.

This chain connects TRBV10-1 to TRBJ2-1; D not resolved. The CDR3 has 14 amino acids. CDR1 is WNHNN, CDR2 SYGVQD, per germline (reference sequence). V gave up 3 bases and J gave up 5 bases, with 11 bases separating them. CDR3 amino acids: CASSEGRYNNEQFF. In DNA form, the CDR3 reads TGCGCCAGCAGTGAAGGCAGATACAACAATGAGCAGTTCTTC.

This clonotype was recorded at least ten times. The rearrangement uses TRBV20-1 and TRBJ2-5; 11 bases line up with TRBD2. The CDR3 runs 17 residues. V lost 1 base, J lost 5 bases, and 12 bases stayed unmatched. CDR1 is DFQATT and CDR2 is SNEGSKA in the germline V gene (reference sequence). As DNA, the CDR3 is TGCAGTGCTAGAGCACTAGCGGGAGCCACGGTCCGGGAGACCCAGTACTTC. This codes for CSARALAGATVRETQYF.

This clonotype appeared many times. The gene calls are TRBV12-3 or TRBV12-4 and TRBJ1-5, with 10 bases fitting TRBD1. Trimming removed 5 bases from V and 0 bases from J; junction bases left unmatched: 10. The CDR3 consists of 18 residues. The CDR3 sequence is CASSRRDRGLNSNQPQHF. In nucleotides, the CDR3 is TGTGCCAGCAGTCGCCGGGACAGGGGTCTTAATAGCAATCAGCCCCAGCATTTT.

This clonotype was detected ten times or more. The J gene is TRBJ1-1, the V gene TRBV3-1; D call uncertain. Germline V CDR1 and CDR2: LGHDT, YNNKEL (reference sequence). This CDR3 comprises 13 residues. Trimming removed 0 bases at V and 13 bases at J, with 15 bases between. The chain's CDR3 is CASSQEFSRGFFF. CDR3 DNA: TGTGCCAGCAGCCAAGAATTTTCGCGGGGTTTTTTCTTT.

Ten or more counts support this clonotype. This chain connects TRBV12-3 or TRBV12-4 to TRBJ2-2, with D uncertain. This CDR3 has 14 residues. V shed 6 bases and J shed 0 bases, with 8 bases lying between them. The CDR3 DNA reads TGTGCCAGCAGGCCGACATCGAACACCGGGGAGCTGTTTTTT. Its translation: CASRPTSNTGELFF.

Ten or more counts support this clonotype. The chain couples TRBV3-1 to TRBJ1-1; D uncertain. The CDR3 is 15 residues long. Per germline, CDR1 LGHDT and CDR2 YNNKEL (reference sequence). Trimming left V 0 bases short and J 6 bases short, with 14 bases between. The CDR3 protein is CASSQDTGFRSEAFF. CDR3 nucleotide sequence: TGTGCCAGCAGCCAAGATACGGGGTTTAGGTCTGAAGCTTTCTTT.

This clonotype was seen at least ten times. The chain has TRBV29-1 and TRBJ2-3, with TRBD1 identical over 8 bases. Germline V gives CDR1 SQVTM, CDR2 ANQGSEA. CDR3 length: 16 residues. Trimming at V came to 0 bases and at J to 0 bases, leaving 5 bases not matched to a gene. CDR3 coding DNA: TGCAGCGTTGAAGATCCCAGGGGGCGAAGCACAGATACGCAGTATTTT. Protein sequence: CSVEDPRGRSTDTQYF.

This clonotype was found a few times. The rearrangement links TRBV4-1 to TRBJ1-2, with 9 positions matching TRBD1. V gave up 0 bases and J gave up 4 bases; unmatched junction bases: 3. Germline-derived CDR1 and CDR2 are MGHRA and YSYEKL. The length of the CDR3 is 15 residues. The CDR3 spells CASSQDEGQGYGYTF. The CDR3, as DNA: TGCGCCAGCAGCCAAGATGAGGGACAGGGCTATGGCTACACCTTC.

This clonotype was counted ten times or more. The chain links TRBV9 to TRBJ1-5; 12 nucleotides align to TRBD1. In germline, CDR1 is SGDLS, CDR2 YYNGEE. The J segment lost 6 bases and the V segment lost 2 bases, leaving 3 bases of the junction unmatched. There are 15 residues in the CDR3. CDR3 in amino acids: CASSVGTGGGQPQHF. The CDR3 bases are TGTGCCAGCAGCGTTGGGACAGGGGGCGGTCAGCCCCAGCATTTT.

This clonotype occurred many times. This chain joins TRBV20-1 and TRBJ2-3; 7 positions match TRBD1. The V segment lost 5 bases and the J segment 3 bases; nucleotides outside the gene matches: 8. The germline gives CDR1 DFQATT, CDR2 SNEGSKA (reference sequence). The CDR3 totals 14 residues. The CDR3 loop is CSAGKGGFTDTQYF. The CDR3 DNA follows: TGCAGTGCTGGCAAAGGGGGCTTTACAGATACGCAGTATTTT.

A few counts support this clonotype. The chain has TRBV2 and TRBJ1-1, with TRBD1 matching over 8 bases. The ends lost 11 bases at V and 3 bases at J; junction bases unmatched: 8. Germline lookup yields CDR1 SNHLY and CDR2 FYNNEI. The CDR3 runs 13 residues. CDR3 DNA: TGTGCCCCCAAGGGACAGGAGGACACTGAAGCTTTCTTT. This codes for CAPKGQEDTEAFF.

This clonotype was detected a few times. The chain carries TRBV3-1 and TRBJ2-1; 7 bases align to TRBD1. V shed 2 bases and J 0 bases; nucleotides not matched to a gene: 16. This CDR3 spans 20 amino acids. Looked up from germline, CDR1 is LGHDT and CDR2 is YNNKEL (reference sequence). The CDR3 region is CASSQQFPRGGRTSYNEQFF. DNA of the CDR3: TGTGCCAGCAGCCAACAATTCCCTCGAGGGGGCCGAACCTCCTACAATGAGCAGTTCTTC.

V is TRBV30 and J is TRBJ2-3, with D tentatively TRBD1 (5 bases). V was cut by 1 base and J by 2 bases, with 13 bases left in between. The CDR3 spans 15 residues. Germline lookup yields CDR1 GTSNPN and CDR2 SVGIG (reference sequence). The CDR3, as DNA: TGTGCCTGGAGTGGCCCTGGGGCCCACACAGATACGCAGTATTTT. Its translation: CAWSGPGAHTDTQYF.

This clonotype has at least ten counts. The V call is TRBV3-1, the J call TRBJ2-7, with 7 positions matching TRBD2. Trimming cost V 3 bases and J 0 bases; bases outside gene matches: 5. Germline V gene sequence: CDR1 LGHDT, CDR2 YNNKEL (reference sequence). This CDR3 has 15 residues. The chain's CDR3 is CASSQQASGSYEQYF. The CDR3 DNA reads TGTGCCAGCAGCCAGCAAGCTAGCGGCTCCTACGAGCAGTACTTC.

The CDR3 is CASSAGVTDTQYF. As DNA, the CDR3 is TGTGCCAGCAGCGCAGGGGTTACAGATACGCAGTATTTT. This chain connects TRBV11-2 to TRBJ2-3; a weak D match, TRBD1 (6 bases). Germline assignment: CDR1 SGHAT and CDR2 FQNNGV. The CDR3 spans 13 residues. Trimming removed 5 bases from V and 3 bases from J, with 9 bases in between. Complete variable domain (other parts from reference TRBV11-2 and TRBJ2-3): EAGVAQSPRYKIIEKRQSVAFWCNPISGHATLYWYQQILGQGPKLLIQFQNNGVVDDSQLPKDRFSAERLKGVDSTLKIQPAKLEDSAVYLCASSAGVTDTQYFGPGTRLTVL.

This clonotype was recorded at least ten times. The rearrangement joins TRBV12-3 or TRBV12-4 to TRBJ2-1, with TRBD1 identical over 9 bases. V lost 7 bases and J lost 6; bases outside the gene matches: 10. The CDR3 covers 15 residues. CDR3 sequence reads: CASNAGTGIGNEQFF. Written as DNA, the CDR3 is TGTGCCAGCAACGCCGGGACAGGGATCGGCAATGAGCAGTTCTTC.

V and J are TRBV28 and TRBJ1-2; D is unresolved. Germline V gives CDR1 MDHEN, CDR2 SYDVKM. This CDR3 is 12 amino acids long. The V gene lost 3 bases and the J gene lost 8 bases, with 10 bases spanning the gap. CDR3 sequence reads: CASSFLGLGYTF. The CDR3, as DNA: TGTGCCAGCAGTTTCCTTGGGTTGGGCTACACCTTC.

This clonotype was counted many times. The V call is TRBV12-3 or TRBV12-4, the J call TRBJ2-2, with TRBD1 matching 10 bases. The CDR3 spans 16 residues. Germline trimming cut 6 bases from V and 4 bases from J; bases unmatched to any gene: 8. CDR3 sequence reads: CASSRQGAKTTGELFF. The CDR3 DNA sequence: TGTGCCAGCAGCCGACAGGGGGCTAAAACCACCGGGGAGCTGTTTTTT.

The table lists this clonotype with a few counts. This chain connects TRBV19 to TRBJ1-6; possibly TRBD1 for D (6 bases). The CDR3 has 12 residues. V lost 8 bases to trimming and J lost 11 bases, with 13 bases between them. Germline V lookup: CDR1 LNHDA, CDR2 SQIVND (reference sequence). The CDR3 region has the DNA TGTGCCAGTTCAGGGGATCAGGCACCCCTCCACTTT. As protein: CASSGDQAPLHF.

The V and J genes are TRBV9 and TRBJ2-1; D gene uncertain. V was clipped by 0 bases and J by 10 bases, with 11 bases between them. Per germline, CDR1 SGDLS and CDR2 YYNGEE. CDR3 length equals 13 residues. The CDR3 region is CASSVGVRAEQFF. The CDR3, as DNA: TGTGCCAGCAGCGTAGGAGTACGGGCCGAGCAGTTCTTC.

This clonotype was counted ten times or more. The rearrangement joins TRBV3-1 to TRBJ2-5, with 8 bases identical to TRBD2. The CDR3 loop spans 15 amino acids. Trimming cost V 0 bases and J 5 bases; bases outside gene matches: 5. Germline V gene data show CDR1 as LGHDT and CDR2 as YNNKEL (reference sequence). This chain's CDR3 is CASSQDGTSGETQYF. As DNA, the CDR3 is TGTGCCAGCAGCCAAGATGGGACTAGTGGGGAGACCCAGTACTTC.

This clonotype was found a few times. The V and J genes are TRBV10-2 and TRBJ1-6, with D maybe TRBD1 (6 bases). The V end lost 7 bases, the J end lost 6 bases, and 10 bases lay between the germline ends. CDR1 is WSHSY and CDR2 is SAAADI in the germline V gene. The CDR3 is 13 amino acids. CDR3 coding DNA: TGCGCCAGCATGGACAGCTCTAATTCACCCCTCCACTTT. This codes for CASMDSSNSPLHF.